The clone carrying this T cell receptor beta chain was picked up many times. TCRdb passed the 5' RACE reads through MiXCR, listing each CDR3 protein once. The data show about 63,000 distinct CDR3 sequences, around 7.4% seen once. Trimming left V 0 bases short and J 0 bases short, with 13 bases between. CDR3 length: 17 residues. Per the germline V gene, CDR1 is LGHNA and CDR2 is YSLEER. The source of the sample is a study of T cells after yellow fever vaccination. The receptor was isolated from a young man who received the YFV17D yellow fever vaccine. Sequencing used CD8+ T cells sorted from PBMCs, obtained 15 days after the yellow fever booster vaccination. The rearrangement uses TRBV4-3 and TRBJ2-3; the D gene is possibly TRBD2 (5 bases). CDR3 in DNA: TGCGCCAGCAGCCAAGATCGGGCGAGCGGTAGCACAGATACGCAGTATTTT. Protein product: CASSQDRASGSTDTQYF.